Below are 25 T cell receptor beta chains sequenced from a single sample in a study of shared clonotypes between healthy human individuals. Measured with immunoSEQ multiplex PCR; TCRdb has only the in-frame clones, and not every one. The table records 400,000 to 550,000 clones, 70% to 85% of them present only once. The material sequenced was PBMCs. These receptor sequences come from a woman aged 40-49 years in good health. Some clones in this sample may be carry-over from other donors' samples.

The chain joins TRBV4-2 to TRBJ2-5; weak D call: TRBD1 (6 bases). TRBJ2-7 matches the DNA end more closely, so the J call is doubtful. Germline CDR1 LGHNA, CDR2 YNFKEQ. This CDR3 has 16 residues. DNA of the CDR3: TGTGCCAGCAGCCAAGGGAGTGGGACACCCTCCTACGAGCAGTACTTC. It codes for CASSQGSGTPSYEQYF.

This clone was seen only a few times. The J gene is TRBJ2-2, the V gene TRBV18, with D possibly matching TRBD2 (5 bases). The CDR3 loop spans 14 amino acids. Germline V lookup: CDR1 KGHSH, CDR2 LQKENI. The V end was cut by 7 bases, the J end by 2 bases, with 11 bases between. CDR3 loop: CASFTSPNTGELFF. CDR3 in DNA: TGTGCCAGCTTCACTAGTCCAAACACCGGGGAGCTGTTTTTT.

The gene calls are TRBV28 and TRBJ2-1, with 8 bases matching TRBD2. This CDR3 has 16 residues. Germline V gene data show CDR1 as MDHEN and CDR2 as SYDVKM. J gave up 5 bases and V 2 bases, and 8 bases lay outside the gene matches. The CDR3 DNA reads TGTGCCAGCAGTTTAGTGTTGGGGACTAGGGACAATGAGCAGTTCTTC. It translates to CASSLVLGTRDNEQFF.

Details on this clone: It may be a read error: a sequence one base away is much more abundant. The rearrangement links TRBV28 to TRBJ2-7; D gene unclear. CDR1 and CDR2 (germline): MDHEN, SYDVKM. The CDR3 has 13 residues. Trimming pared 4 bases from V and 0 bases from J, leaving 7 bases between. CDR3 coding DNA: TGTGCCAGCAGTTCCGCCAGCTCCTACGAGCAGTACTTC. Protein product: CASSSASSYEQYF.

The J gene is TRBJ1-4, the V gene TRBV10-3; 8 bases map to TRBD1. Germline CDR1 reads ENHRY; CDR2 reads SYGVKD. J was trimmed by 7 bases and V by 2 bases; bases with no gene match: 6. The length of the CDR3 is 15 residues. As DNA, the CDR3 is TGTGCCATCAGTGAGGCTACAGGGGGGAGTGAAAAACTGTTTTTT. It codes for CAISEATGGSEKLFF.

The rearrangement links TRBV29-1 to TRBJ1-3; a weak D match, TRBD1 (6 bases). The CDR3 loop spans 15 amino acids. Per the germline V gene, CDR1 is SQVTM and CDR2 is ANQGSEA. Trimming removed 6 bases from V and 0 bases from J, with 15 bases in between. For the CDR3, the DNA is TGCAGCGTAGAGTCGGGGACATTCTCTGGAAACACCATATATTTT. Its translation: CSVESGTFSGNTIYF. Using reference TRBV29-1 and TRBJ1-3 for the parts outside the CDR3, the full variable domain is SAVISQKPSRDICQRGTSLTIQCQVDSQVTMMFWYRQQPGQSLTLIATANQGSEATYESGFVIDKFPISRPNLTFSTLTVSNMSPEDSSIYLCSVESGTFSGNTIYFGEGSWLTVV.

This clone came up once. The rearrangement links TRBV2 to TRBJ2-2, with D possibly matching TRBD1 (6 bases). The CDR3 is 15 residues long. Trimming stripped 5 bases from V and 1 base from J, with 11 bases between. Germline V lookup: CDR1 SNHLY, CDR2 FYNNEI. The CDR3 DNA reads as TGTGCCAGCAGTCAGGGGAATGTGAACACCGGGGAGCTGTTTTTT. Translation: CASSQGNVNTGELFF.

Turning to this clone: This sample also contains other DNA sequences that code for the same CDR3. The gene calls are TRBV7-2 and TRBJ2-5, with D unclear. Trimming pared 1 base from V and 5 bases from J, leaving 11 bases between. This CDR3 is built from 14 residues. Germline CDR1 and CDR2: SGHTA and FQGNSA. The CDR3 is CASSLGGRRETQYF. The CDR3 DNA reads as TGTGCCAGCAGCTTAGGGGGAAGAAGGGAGACCCAGTACTTC.

The chain couples TRBV7-3 to TRBJ1-4; TRBD1 aligns across 11 bases. Germline loops: CDR1 SGHTA, CDR2 FQGTGA. Losses at the gene ends were 2 bases for V and 10 bases for J; bases not matched to a gene: 3. This CDR3 region has 14 residues. The CDR3 DNA reads as TGTGCCAGCAGCTTAGATGGGACAGGGGGAAAACTGTTTTTT. It yields the protein CASSLDGTGGKLFF. Based on the CDR3 plus reference TRBV7-3 and TRBJ1-4, the full variable domain is GAGVSQTPSNKVTEKGKYVELRCDPISGHTALYWYRQSLGQGPEFLIYFQGTGAADDSGLPNDRFFAVRPEGSVSTLKIQRTERGDSAVYLCASSLDGTGGKLFFGSGTQLSVL.

The V gene is TRBV7-2, the J gene TRBJ1-2; 10 nucleotides match TRBD1. Germline V gene data show CDR1 as SGHTA and CDR2 as FQGNSA. V dropped 6 bases and J dropped 4; count of bases not matched to a gene: 5. This CDR3 has 14 amino acids. The CDR3 spells CASRVGQGGYGYTF. The DNA of the CDR3 is TGTGCCAGCAGGGTTGGACAGGGGGGCTATGGCTACACCTTC.

V usage is TRBV29-1 and J usage is TRBJ2-3; no reliable D call. The germline CDR1 and CDR2 sequences are SQVTM and ANQGSEA. This CDR3 has 14 residues. Trimming took 4 bases from V and 8 from J, leaving 19 bases between them. CDR3 in amino acids: CSVGGAGHTGTQYF. CDR3 bases: TGCAGCGTTGGAGGCGCTGGTCACACGGGTACGCAGTATTTT.

The gene calls are TRBV9 and TRBJ2-3; D ambiguous. Deletions cut 0 bases from V and 1 base from J, with 18 bases between. Germline V gives CDR1 SGDLS, CDR2 YYNGEE. This CDR3 is 18 amino acids long. The CDR3 loop reads CASSVGHRASPRTDTQYF. DNA of the CDR3: TGTGCCAGCAGCGTAGGCCATAGGGCCTCCCCACGCACAGATACGCAGTATTTT.

The chain couples TRBV6-1 to TRBJ1-5; maybe TRBD1 (6 bases). Germline V CDR1 and CDR2: MNHNS, SASEGT. There are 15 residues in the CDR3. V lost 8 bases, J lost 0 bases, and 14 bases lay in between. CDR3 bases: TGTGCCAGCTTAAAGGGGGATTATAGCAATCAGCCCCAGCATTTT. Translating gives CASLKGDYSNQPQHF.

There are many counts of this clone. The junction shows a germline mismatch at one end, possibly a read error. Other DNA sequences of this sample code for an identical CDR3. This chain connects TRBV7-7 to TRBJ2-1; 7 bases are a match to TRBD1. Germline V CDR1 and CDR2: SSHAT, FNYEAQ (reference sequence). The CDR3 covers 12 residues. CDR3 nucleotide sequence: TGTGCTAGCAGCCCAGGGGGCAATGAGCAGTTCTTC. Translating gives CASSPGGNEQFF.

The chain employs TRBV5-1 and TRBJ1-1; no reliable D call. The V gene lost 4 bases and the J gene lost 1 base, with 14 bases spanning the gap. Per germline, CDR1 SGHRS and CDR2 YFSETQ. The CDR3 is 15 residues long. CDR3 in DNA: TGCGCCAGCAGCCCCCGCGGTGGAGCGAACACTGAAGCTTTCTTT. It translates to CASSPRGGANTEAFF.

This clone was counted at least ten times. The sample holds other DNA sequences that translate to the same CDR3. This chain joins TRBV2 and TRBJ2-7; D may be TRBD1 or TRBD2 (5 bases each). V lost 4 bases and J 0 bases, leaving 10 bases between the germline ends. CDR1 and CDR2 (germline): SNHLY, FYNNEI. CDR3 size: 14 residues. CDR3 nucleotides: TGTGCCAGCAGTGTGGAGGACAACTCCTACGAGCAGTACTTC. It yields the protein CASSVEDNSYEQYF.

The CDR3 DNA reads TGTGCCAGCAGCCCACTCGTGGACTCTCATGGCTACACCTTC. It translates to CASSPLVDSHGYTF. The genes are TRBV7-2 and TRBJ1-2; no firm D call. CDR1 SGHTA and CDR2 FQGNSA come from the germline V gene. The CDR3 consists of 14 residues. The ends were cut back, 5 bases at V and 6 bases at J, with 16 bases in the middle.

The genes are TRBV28 and TRBJ2-3, with D maybe TRBD1 (6 bases). The germline CDR1 and CDR2 sequences are MDHEN and SYDVKM. The CDR3 extends over 14 amino acids. The V and J ends lost 10 bases and 0 bases respectively, with 14 bases between them. The CDR3 coding sequence is TGTGCCACTGGAAGGACAGCTAGCACAGATACGCAGTATTTT. It yields the protein CATGRTASTDTQYF. The full variable domain, with the rest looked up from reference TRBV28 and TRBJ2-3, is DVKVTQSSRYLVKRTGEKVFLECVQDMDHENMFWYRQDPGLGLRLIYFSYDVKMKEKGDIPEGYSVSREKKERFSLILESASTNQTSMYLCATGRTASTDTQYFGPGTRLTVL.

Only a few counts were recorded for this clone. The CDR3 reads CASSYRGQLTGELFF. CDR3 nucleotides: TGTGCCAGCAGCTACAGGGGGCAGTTAACCGGGGAGCTGTTTTTT. The rearrangement uses TRBV27 and TRBJ2-2, with 9 positions matching TRBD1. The CDR3 is 15 amino acids. Germline V gives CDR1 MNHEY, CDR2 SMNVEV (reference sequence). V dropped 6 bases and J dropped 5; count of bases not matched to a gene: 7.

This clone occurred many times. Other DNA sequences in the same sample also yield this CDR3. The chain links TRBV15 to TRBJ2-1; D assignment may be TRBD1 or TRBD2 (6 bases each). This CDR3 is built from 16 residues. The ends were cut back, 0 bases at V and 1 base at J, with 10 bases in the middle. Germline V gene lookup returns CDR1 LNHNV and CDR2 YYDKDF (reference sequence). CDR3 protein: CATSRDQGGSYNEQFF. The CDR3 DNA sequence: TGTGCCACCAGCAGAGATCAAGGGGGGTCCTACAATGAGCAGTTCTTC.

The chain employs TRBV11-3 and TRBJ2-1; tentatively, D is TRBD1 or TRBD2 (6 bases each). Germline V gene lookup returns CDR1 SGHNT and CDR2 YENEEA. The V and J ends lost 4 bases and 12 bases respectively, with 13 bases between them. The CDR3 covers 12 residues. The CDR3 DNA follows: TGTGCCAGCAGCTCTTACGGAGGGGGGCAGTTCTTC. This codes for CASSSYGGGQFF.

This chain links TRBV28 with TRBJ2-7; D perhaps matches TRBD2 (5 bases). Trimming took off 1 base at V and 0 bases at J, with 7 bases between the two ends. This CDR3 is 14 amino acids long. Germline CDR1 MDHEN, CDR2 SYDVKM. CDR3 loop: CASSLSGVSYEQYF. As DNA, the CDR3 is TGTGCCAGCAGTTTATCCGGGGTCTCCTACGAGCAGTACTTC.

The CDR3 loop is CASSLARGLTEAFF. In nucleotides, the CDR3 is TGTGCCAGCAGCTTAGCGAGGGGGCTCACTGAAGCTTTCTTT. The chain links TRBV11-2 to TRBJ1-1; 7 bases are shared with TRBD1. There are 14 residues in the CDR3. V was clipped by 1 base and J by 4 bases; unmatched bases: 3. Per germline, CDR1 SGHAT and CDR2 FQNNGV.

V is TRBV19 and J is TRBJ1-1; D uncertain. Trimming cost V 0 bases and J 8 bases, with 13 bases left between them. Germline CDR1 and CDR2: LNHDA and SQIVND (reference sequence). This CDR3 spans 14 amino acids. The DNA of the CDR3 is TGTGCCAGTAGTATAGATTCGACGGTAACCGAAGCTTTCTTT. This sequence encodes CASSIDSTVTEAFF.

This clone is termed medium-sized. The J gene is TRBJ1-2, the V gene TRBV7-9; TRBD1 agrees at 7 bases. The CDR3 contains 12 residues. The germline V gene has CDR1 SEHNR and CDR2 FQNEAQ (reference sequence). V shed 5 bases and J 9 bases; nucleotides not matched to a gene: 6. The CDR3 DNA reads TGTGCCAGCAGCGTCGGACAGGCTAGCTACACCTTC. Translating gives CASSVGQASYTF.